The subject of this entry is one T cell receptor (beta chain). What antigen it recognizes has not been identified. Base qualities were left out, and no much larger clone turns up one base away. The CDR3 regions of human TCRbeta chains were subjected to immunosequencing. The source study handled its data this way. TCRs in the repertoires were matched against a reference library of SARS-CoV-2-specific TCRs that had been generated with the MIRA antigen-specificity platform. Breadth was defined as the fraction of unique TCRs that were SARS-CoV-2-associated. Depth was defined as the fraction of total T cells that were SARS-CoV-2-associated. Using the MIRA data, each spike-specific TCR was assigned both to the spike region to which the TCR was reactive and to a CD4 or CD8 class. Log10-transformed breadth and depth values were compared by one-way ANOVA with Sidak's multiple comparisons tests. TCRdb retrieved this table from immuneACCESS and kept in-frame rearrangements only. Not all clones are present; in checked studies, unresolved V genes account for under half, and no reason is known for the remainder. Clone size and V and J calls were adopted from that table, with D and trimming inferred from the DNA. Recorded for this sample are about 120,000 clones; more than 75% of them occurred a single time. The ten biggest clones cover approximately 3.4% of the sample.

Counted from cysteine to phenylalanine, this CDR3 has 14 amino acids. Only CDR3 DNA remains: 42 bases, in frame from the first base. The V end loses 0 bases and the J end loses 5 bases, and a stretch of 8 bases separates them. CDR1 and CDR2 are read off the germline V gene as SGDLS and YYNGEE. This record belongs to a study of T cell responses to AZD1222 COVID-19 vaccine (dated by TCRdb to the early 2020s). Regarding the complete study: TCR sequencing covered some 250 trial participants: nearly 210 given two doses of AZD1222 and around 25 given two doses of MenACWY control vaccine. Enrollment into the trials was organized by age into subgroups of 18-55, 56-69 and 70-plus years, and those subgroups contained roughly 150, 30 and 60 TCR-sequenced participants, respectively. The full study reports these points: In the small 56-69-year group, the increase in depth fell short of significance, most likely because of low power. Because no day 14 peak-response samples were available, the repertoires could be characterized only after the peak T cell response. Nearly half of unique spike-specific TCRs reportedly recognized epitopes outside regions mutated in the B.1.351 and B.1.1.7 variants. Only five or six AZD1222 recipients were SARS-CoV-2 seropositive at baseline, limiting conclusions about previously exposed vaccinees. The vaccine-associated CD4 TCRs covered the entire spike protein, and the dominant responses fell in regions 160-218 and 743-854. Participants were mostly white British, with more females than males. The authors suggested clonal diversity may have been underestimated. A significant rise in spike-specific TCR breadth and depth was observed after two AZD1222 doses relative to day 0 and relative to MenACWY recipients.

The time point label, read with the paper, signifies: about 28 days (+/-7) after the second vaccine dose. Because spike-specific TCR depth and breadth did not differ between the two schedules, AZD1222 recipients who got a second dose at roughly 4 weeks were pooled with those who got a second dose at roughly 12 weeks. The vaccinee samples were drawn from two UK trials, COV001 and COV002, one of which was a single-blind randomized controlled phase 2/3 trial testing AZD1222 (ChAdOx1 nCoV-19) in healthy adults. Trial participant PBMC samples were collected at day 0 and day 28 after the second dose for TCRbeta chain sequencing.

The sample in question was peripheral blood, obtained 28 days after the second AZD1222 dose. The clonotype originates from an adult who received the AZD1222 COVID-19 vaccine. The chain is assembled from TRBV9 and TRBJ1-4; TRBD1 is possibly the D segment (5 matching bases). The nucleotide sequence reads as follows: TGTGCCAGCAGCGTAGGGCAGGGAAATGAAAAACTGTTTTTT. It translates as CASSVGQGNEKLFF.